This TCR beta chain was observed in a study of T cell repertoires in cytomegalovirus infection. Study-level information: Indicated by public TCR beta signatures were CMV infection and matching HLA type.

Study-level findings and limits: Using cumulative public TCR beta family frequency, the authors identified those who carried CMV together with the relevant HLA. Clonotype analysis showed dominance of the ex vivo response by HLA-C-restricted CMV-specific TCR beta clonotypes.

MiXCR, applied by TCRdb to the reads, yields one record per CDR3 protein. The sample comprises around 120,000 distinct CDR3 sequences, approximately 8.8% of which are singletons, and about 9.5% rests with the top ten. Turning to this clonotype: Its matching antigen is unknown. An end of the junction differs from the germline gene, which may be a read error.

The CDR3 has 13 amino acids. Per the germline V gene, CDR1 is LGHDT and CDR2 is YNNKEL (reference sequence). Sequencing input: PBMCs. V is TRBV3-1 and J is TRBJ2-7, with D perhaps matching TRBD1 or TRBD2 (5 bases each). The receptor was isolated from a human donor in good health (CMV status not recorded). Some clones in this sample may be carry-over from other donors' samples. The CDR3 bases are TGTGCCAGCAGCTCGGGGCCGTCCACCCTCCTCCATTTC. Translating gives CASSSGPSTLLHF.